Detailed here is one T cell receptor beta chain. The source of the sample is a study of T cell changes during pregnancy in multiple sclerosis. Looked up from germline, CDR1 is GTSNPN and CDR2 is SVGIG (reference sequence). Unmatched junction bases numbered 6, after V lost 3 bases and J lost 7 bases. This CDR3 has 16 amino acids. Sequenced by immunoSEQ multiplex PCR; TCRdb stores in-frame clones only, minus some. The table records tens of thousands of clones, just under 95% of them present only once. This TCR was recovered from a female donor with multiple sclerosis, enrolled in a pregnancy study. The chain has TRBV30 and TRBJ2-1; 16 positions agree with TRBD2. Sequenced material: CD4+ T cells from peripheral blood mononuclear cells, taken before pregnancy. The CDR3 region is CAWSRGLAGGQNEQFF. In DNA form, the CDR3 reads TGTGCCTGGAGCAGGGGACTAGCGGGAGGGCAGAATGAGCAGTTCTTC.